This TCR beta chain was found in a study of T cell clonality in common variable immunodeficiency. Sequencing was performed with immunoSEQ multiplex PCR; in TCRdb, only in-frame clones are kept and a portion is missing. Sampling found some 60,000 clones, none seen once. Study-level findings and limits: CVID subjects showed higher TCRbeta clonality than healthy controls. Repertoire-complication correlations in CVID were limited by patient heterogeneity.

This clone has ten or more counts. Its antigen is still unknown. Both groups were predominantly of Caucasian heritage. Each donor provided roughly 5 to 8 ml of heparinized whole blood. This clonotype originated in a person between 18 and 75 years old in good health. Source material: peripheral blood mononuclear cells.

The part of the CDR3 DNA that was read is TGCAGTGCCGCCGGGGGGCCCGCCTGGGGCTATGGC. Its translation: CSAAGGPAWGYG. The whole CDR3 reads CSAAGGPAWGYGYTF. V is TRBV20-1 and J is TRBJ1-2; maybe TRBD1 (6 bases). From the germline J gene comes the end of the CDR3, since the read stops 3 residues before it. Per germline, CDR1 DFQATT and CDR2 SNEGSKA (reference sequence). The ends were cut back, 6 bases at V and 4 bases at J, with 21 bases in the middle. There are 15 residues in the CDR3.